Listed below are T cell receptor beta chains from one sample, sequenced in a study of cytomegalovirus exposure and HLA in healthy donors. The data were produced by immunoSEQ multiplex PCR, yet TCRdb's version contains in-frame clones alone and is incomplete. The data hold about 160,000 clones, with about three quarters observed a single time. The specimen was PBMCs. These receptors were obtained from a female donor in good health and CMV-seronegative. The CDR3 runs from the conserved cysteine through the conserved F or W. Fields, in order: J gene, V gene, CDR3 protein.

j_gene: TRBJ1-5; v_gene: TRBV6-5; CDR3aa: CASSRQVGGNQPQHF
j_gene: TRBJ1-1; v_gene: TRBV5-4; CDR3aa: CASSPWTGNTEAFF
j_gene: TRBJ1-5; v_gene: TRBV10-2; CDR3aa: CASSRAGGRDSNQPQHF
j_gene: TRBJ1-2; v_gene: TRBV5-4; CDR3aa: CASSRGNYGYTF
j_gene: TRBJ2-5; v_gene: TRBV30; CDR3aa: CASHTGVGETQYF
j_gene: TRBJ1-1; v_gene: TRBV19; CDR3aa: CASRSLNTEAFF
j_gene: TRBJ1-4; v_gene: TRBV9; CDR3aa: CASSVGMGQDEKLFF
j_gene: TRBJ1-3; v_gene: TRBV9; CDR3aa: CASSVGAGTGNTIYF
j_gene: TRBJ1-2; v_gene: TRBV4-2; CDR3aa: CASSLTGGGYGYTF
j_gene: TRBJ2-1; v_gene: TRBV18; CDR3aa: CASSPGDRGNNEQFF
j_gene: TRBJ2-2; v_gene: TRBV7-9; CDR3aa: CASRPSGGNTGELFF
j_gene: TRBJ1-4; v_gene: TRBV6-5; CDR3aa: CASSLPGQGTEKLFF
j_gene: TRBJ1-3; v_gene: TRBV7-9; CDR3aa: CASSPQGGFSGNTIYF
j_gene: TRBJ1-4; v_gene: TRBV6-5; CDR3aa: CASSSSRRDSKLFF
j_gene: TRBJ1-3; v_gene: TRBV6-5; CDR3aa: CASSRDRGSGNTIYF
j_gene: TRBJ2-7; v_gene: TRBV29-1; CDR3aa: CSADLGGVPGEQYF
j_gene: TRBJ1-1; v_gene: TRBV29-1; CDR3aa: CSVEGGWNTEAFF
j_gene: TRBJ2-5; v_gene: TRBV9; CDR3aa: CASSVDVGSGGYQETQYF
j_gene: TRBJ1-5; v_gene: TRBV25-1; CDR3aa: CASSRTGDVGQPQHF
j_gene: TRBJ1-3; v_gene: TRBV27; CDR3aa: CASSLGQGARNTIYF
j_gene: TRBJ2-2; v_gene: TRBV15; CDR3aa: CATSRVRGSSGRKGGELFF
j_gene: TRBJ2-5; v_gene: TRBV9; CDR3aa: CASSVVGLAWETQYF
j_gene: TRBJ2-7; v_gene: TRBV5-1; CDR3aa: CASSLEHTYEQYF
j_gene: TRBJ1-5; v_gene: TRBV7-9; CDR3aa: CASSLGAGGNQPQHF
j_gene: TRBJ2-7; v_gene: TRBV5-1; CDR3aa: CASSWGTSGRAEQYF
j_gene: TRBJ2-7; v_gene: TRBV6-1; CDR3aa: CASSGTGDGSEQYF
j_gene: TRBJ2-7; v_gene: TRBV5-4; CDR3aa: CASSLRGSRNEQYF
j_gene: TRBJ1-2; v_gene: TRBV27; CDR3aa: CASSSDRRIIYGYTF
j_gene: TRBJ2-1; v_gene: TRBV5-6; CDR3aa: CASSSPAGGLYNEQFF
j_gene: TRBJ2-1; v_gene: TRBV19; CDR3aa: CASSMRTSRPVINEQFF
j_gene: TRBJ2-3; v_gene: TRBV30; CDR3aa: CAWSVRGIDTQYF